One and the same sample provided the 9 T cell receptor beta chains below, sequenced in a study of T cells in Graves' hyperthyroidism and ophthalmopathy. It was RNA transcripts that yielded the amplified TCR beta CDR3 regions. The primer set for the first-round RT-PCR of the TCR CDR3 was HTBI. TCRdb ran MiXCR on the multiplex PCR reads and lists one entry per CDR3 protein. The sample lists 350,000 to 450,000 distinct CDR3 sequences, over 13% occurring once. The source material was blood. Receptors were obtained from a man aged 45 to 65 with Graves' ophthalmopathy.

This clonotype was seen repeatedly, ten times or more. The CDR3 sequence is CASSLAAGATVNEQFF. The CDR3 nucleotides are TGTGCCAGCAGCTTGGCAGCGGGAGCCACGGTCAATGAGCAGTTCTTC. The chain combines TRBV5-4 with TRBJ2-1; TRBD2 aligns across 8 bases. Germline values: CDR1 SGHNT, CDR2 YYREEE (reference sequence). V gave up 0 bases and J gave up 6 bases; unmatched junction bases: 8. This CDR3 comprises 16 residues. Full variable domain (missing parts from reference TRBV5-4 and TRBJ2-1): ETGVTQSPTHLIKTRGQQVTLRCSSQSGHNTVSWYQQALGQGPQFIFQYYREEENGRGNFPPRFSGLQFPNYSSELNVNALELDDSALYLCASSLAAGATVNEQFFGPGTRLTVL.

This clonotype appeared many times. The rearrangement links TRBV28 to TRBJ1-1, with TRBD1 identical over 9 bases. Looked up from germline, CDR1 is MDHEN and CDR2 is SYDVKM. The junction had 13 bases not matched to a gene; V was cut back by 6 bases and J by 5 bases. This CDR3 contains 16 residues. For the CDR3, the DNA is TGTGCCAGCAGCCACATTCTCGGGACAGGGAGTACTGAAGCTTTCTTT. It codes for CASSHILGTGSTEAFF.

This clonotype was detected a few times. A clone one base away is much larger, so this may be a read error. The rearrangement links TRBV5-1 to TRBJ2-3, with D tentatively TRBD2 (5 bases). Germline CDR1 is SGHRS and CDR2 is YFSETQ. The CDR3 is 16 residues long. V was trimmed by 4 bases and J by 5 bases, leaving 20 bases between them. The DNA of the CDR3 is TGCGCCAGCAGCATGAGAGCGGCACCGGGCATAGATACGCAGTATTTT. Its protein is CASSMRAAPGIDTQYF.

This clonotype was detected many times. CDR3 amino acids: CASSQGASGRANTGELFF. The CDR3 DNA reads TGTGCCAGCAGCCAAGGAGCTAGCGGGAGGGCCAACACCGGGGAGCTGTTTTTT. The rearrangement uses TRBV3-1 and TRBJ2-2, with 12 bases that match TRBD2. The CDR3 sequence is 18 residues long. V was pared by 1 base and J by 2 bases, with 5 bases of the junction left unmatched. Germline V gene sequence: CDR1 LGHDT, CDR2 YNNKEL (reference sequence).

DNA for the CDR3: TGTGCCAGCAGCTTAGGGACTAGCGGAGACTACAATGAGCAGTTCTTC. It encodes CASSLGTSGDYNEQFF. The chain uses TRBV11-2 and TRBJ2-1; 10 nucleotides line up with TRBD2. Germline V lookup: CDR1 SGHAT, CDR2 FQNNGV. CDR3 length: 16 amino acids. The V segment lost 1 base and the J segment 3 bases; nucleotides outside the gene matches: 3.

The chain links TRBV9 to TRBJ2-7, with a weak D call TRBD1 (6 bases). The CDR3 is made up of 15 amino acids. The germline V gene encodes CDR1 SGDLS and CDR2 YYNGEE. The germline V and J ends were trimmed by 0 bases and 2 bases, with 12 bases remaining between them. CDR3 sequence: CASSVGEGGTYEQYF. The CDR3 region has the DNA TGTGCCAGCAGCGTAGGTGAAGGGGGTACCTACGAGCAGTACTTC.

The sample holds many counts of this clonotype. The chain is built from TRBV5-1 and TRBJ1-6; TRBD1 is a possible D gene (6 bases). CDR3 length: 16 residues. Germline V gene lookup returns CDR1 SGHRS and CDR2 YFSETQ. The germline V and J ends were trimmed by 4 bases and 8 bases, with 19 bases remaining between them. The CDR3: CASSPASGTNHSPLHF. In DNA, the CDR3 is TGCGCCAGCAGCCCCGCCTCCGGGACAAATCATTCACCCCTCCACTTT.

There are many counts of this clonotype. V and J are TRBV20-1 and TRBJ2-1; D may match TRBD1 or TRBD2 (6 bases each). This CDR3 is 15 amino acids long. V lost 6 bases, J lost 1 base, and 16 bases lay in between. Germline V gene lookup returns CDR1 DFQATT and CDR2 SNEGSKA (reference sequence). The CDR3 sequence: CSATMPGASYNEQFF. For the CDR3, the DNA is TGCAGTGCGACCATGCCGGGGGCGTCCTACAATGAGCAGTTCTTC.

With respect to this clonotype: One base away lies a much larger clone, so this may be a sequencing read error. The rearrangement links TRBV30 to TRBJ2-7, with D perhaps matching TRBD1 or TRBD2 (5 bases each). The CDR3 contains 14 residues. Germline V gene lookup returns CDR1 GTSNPN and CDR2 SVGIG (reference sequence). In DNA form, the CDR3 reads TGTGCCAGGAGTCCACTCCAGGGAGCCTACGAGCAGTACTTC. It encodes CARSPLQGAYEQYF.